This T cell receptor (beta chain) comes out of a study of molecular identifiers for immune sequencing clone quantification. On the study more broadly: RNA, taken in replicates from approximately 20,000 or 98,000 naive CD8 cells, was split five ways, with four sequenced.

Sorted naive CD8 T cells were those defined as CD8+CD4-CCR7+CD45RA+. Many counts were recorded for this clonotype. Its specificity is unknown. Germline lookup yields CDR1 LGHDT and CDR2 YNNKEL (reference sequence). The ends were cut back, 1 base at V and 4 bases at J, with 10 bases in the middle. This CDR3 has 14 residues. Bulk TCR libraries used previously described methods and listed TCR primers. From the PCR reads, TCRdb called clonotypes with MiXCR, one entry per CDR3 protein. This sample carries some 680,000 distinct CDR3 sequences, around 25% of them seen once, and the ten largest clones take about 0.73%. Study-level findings and limits: Highly expanded clone sizes could be underestimated by identical TCR molecules that share a barcode.

V is TRBV3-1 and J is TRBJ1-2; no reliable D call. The clonotype comes from a human donor in good health. Some libraries in this study had Jurkat cell RNA spiked in. The sequenced material came from naive CD8+ T cells from blood, with Jurkat cell RNA spiked in. Described subset: FACS-sorted CD8+CD4-CCR7+CD45RA+ naive T cells. The CDR3 sequence is CASSQGSNPYGYTF. In nucleotides, the CDR3 is TGTGCCAGCAGCCAAGGGTCTAATCCCTATGGCTACACCTTC.